The 23 T cell receptor beta chains below were found in one sample sequenced in a study of T cells after posttransplantation cyclophosphamide. Cyclophosphamide on days +3 and +4 followed busulfan-fludarabine conditioning and a marrow graft. TCRdb's table, derived via immunoSEQ multiplex PCR, lists solely in-frame clones and lacks some. The sample yields some 5,500 clones, without any singletons. The sample was PBMCs, taken after allogeneic stem cell transplant with posttransplant cyclophosphamide. These TCRs come from a male patient in his sixties who received an allogeneic stem cell transplant from a related donor, was CMV-positive, and had no GVHD. The T cells may come from the graft donor.

This clone was recorded many times. V and J are TRBV6-1 and TRBJ1-2; the match to TRBD1 covers 7 bases. CDR1 is MNHNS and CDR2 is SASEGT in the germline V gene. V was pared by 2 bases and J by 3 bases, with 6 bases of the junction left unmatched. The CDR3 is 15 amino acids. The CDR3 nucleotides read TGTGCCAGCAGTGAACAAGGGGGCGGCGACTATGGCTACACCTTC. Translating it yields CASSEQGGGDYGYTF.

This clone has at least ten counts. The rearrangement uses TRBV5-1 and TRBJ1-2, with 7 positions matching TRBD1. CDR3 length equals 15 residues. Trimming at V came to 6 bases and at J to 4 bases, leaving 12 bases not matched to a gene. CDR1 is SGHRS, CDR2 YFSETQ, per germline. For the CDR3, the DNA is TGCGCCAGCACGTGGGGCGGACAGGCGGTCTATGGCTACACCTTC. Its translation is CASTWGGQAVYGYTF. The full variable domain, with the rest looked up from reference TRBV5-1 and TRBJ1-2, is KAGVTQTPRYLIKTRGQQVTLSCSPISGHRSVSWYQQTPGQGLQFLFEYFSETQRNKGNFPGRFSGRQFSNSRSEMNVSTLELGDSALYLCASTWGGQAVYGYTFGSGTRLTVV.

This clone was seen repeatedly, ten times or more. V usage is TRBV2 and J usage is TRBJ1-5; possibly TRBD1 for D (5 bases). The CDR3 sequence is 15 residues long. CDR1 is SNHLY and CDR2 is FYNNEI in the germline V gene. Trimming removed 0 bases from V and 4 bases from J, with 10 bases in between. CDR3 DNA: TGTGCCAGCAGTGAAGCCAGGCCAGGGAATCAGCCCCAGCATTTT. As protein: CASSEARPGNQPQHF.

This clone was recorded at least ten times. V and J are TRBV6-6 and TRBJ1-2; D is possibly TRBD1 (5 bases). V was cut by 4 bases and J by 4 bases, with 10 bases left in between. Per germline, CDR1 MNHNY and CDR2 SVGAGI (reference sequence). The CDR3 extends over 13 amino acids. Here the CDR3 DNA reads TGTGCCAGCAGTTCGGACACCCTCTATGGCTACACCTTC. It translates to CASSSDTLYGYTF.

With respect to this clone: It may be a read error: a sequence one base away is much more abundant. The CDR3 reads CASSSLGGSNSPLNF. CDR3 in DNA: TGTGCCAGCAGTTCACTAGGGGGCTCGAATTCACCCCTCAACTTT. The chain uses TRBV6-4 and TRBJ1-6; 7 nucleotides align to TRBD1. This CDR3 spans 15 amino acids. The germline V gene encodes CDR1 MRHNA and CDR2 SNTAGT.

This clone was counted at least ten times. The rearrangement uses TRBV4-3 and TRBJ1-2; the D is unclear. CDR3 size: 12 residues. The germline V gene encodes CDR1 LGHNA and CDR2 YSLEER. The V gene lost 2 bases and the J gene lost 7 bases, with 8 bases spanning the gap. CDR3 coding DNA: TGCGCCAGCAGCCAATATGGCTCTGGCTACACCTTC. It specifies CASSQYGSGYTF.

This clone was counted many times. The rearrangement joins TRBV7-9 to TRBJ2-7; tentative D call: TRBD2 (5 bases). The CDR3 sequence is 15 residues long. CDR1 is SEHNR, CDR2 FQNEAQ, per germline (reference sequence). Trimming took off 3 bases at V and 3 bases at J, with 15 bases between the two ends. The CDR3, as DNA: TGTGCCAGCAGCTTCGGACTCGGTCCCCTCTACGAGCAGTACTTC. It yields the protein CASSFGLGPLYEQYF. Based on the CDR3 plus reference TRBV7-9 and TRBJ2-7, the full variable domain is DTGVSQNPRHKITKRGQNVTFRCDPISEHNRLYWYRQTLGQGPEFLTYFQNEAQLEKSRLLSDRFSAERPKGSFSTLEIQRTEQGDSAMYLCASSFGLGPLYEQYFGPGTRLTVT.

There are many counts of this clone. The chain is built from TRBV6-5 and TRBJ1-6; D is uncertain. Germline CDR1 is MNHEY and CDR2 is SVGAGI. V was shortened by 0 bases and J by 9 bases, with 12 bases between the two germline ends. This CDR3 comprises 15 residues. CDR3 region: CASSYSGRVFSPLHF. Written as DNA, the CDR3 is TGTGCCAGCAGTTACTCAGGGCGGGTATTTTCACCCCTCCACTTT.

This clone was seen ten or more times. The V gene is TRBV6-5, the J gene TRBJ1-6; TRBD1 aligns across 7 bases. Germline CDR1 reads MNHEY; CDR2 reads SVGAGI. The CDR3 consists of 14 residues. V was pared by 6 bases and J by 7 bases, with 6 bases of the junction left unmatched. For the CDR3, the DNA is TGTGCCAGCAGGGAGACAGGGTTGAATTCACCCCTCCACTTT. It codes for CASRETGLNSPLHF.

The table lists this clone with many counts. The V and J genes are TRBV5-4 and TRBJ1-2; maybe TRBD1 (6 bases). This CDR3 contains 18 residues. Germline V lookup: CDR1 SGHNT, CDR2 YYREEE (reference sequence). V was trimmed by 2 bases and J by 2 bases, leaving 22 bases between them. CDR3 DNA sequence: TGTGCCAGCAGCTTTAAACAGAGCAGGGGCCGCACCAACTATGGCTACACCTTC. Translated, it gives CASSFKQSRGRTNYGYTF. Using reference TRBV5-4 and TRBJ1-2 for the parts outside the CDR3, the full variable domain is ETGVTQSPTHLIKTRGQQVTLRCSSQSGHNTVSWYQQALGQGPQFIFQYYREEENGRGNFPPRFSGLQFPNYSSELNVNALELDDSALYLCASSFKQSRGRTNYGYTFGSGTRLTVV.

This clone was detected many times. This sequence joins TRBV18 and TRBJ2-3; TRBD1 matches 10 bases. V lost 6 bases and J lost 4; bases outside the gene matches: 10. Germline CDR1 reads KGHSH; CDR2 reads LQKENI. The CDR3 is 16 amino acids. CDR3 sequence: CASSGTGEVGADTQYF. The CDR3 region has the DNA TGTGCCAGCTCCGGGACAGGGGAAGTTGGGGCAGATACGCAGTATTTT.

This clone is classed as medium-sized (0.01 to 0.1%). This chain connects TRBV5-1 to TRBJ2-7; the D gene is possibly TRBD2 (6 bases). Germline V gives CDR1 SGHRS, CDR2 YFSETQ. This CDR3 spans 14 amino acids. Trimming left V 3 bases short and J 5 bases short, with 15 bases between. The CDR3 DNA reads as TGCGCCAGCAGCTCGGGCGGGGTGAGGGACGAGCAGTACTTC. Encoded protein: CASSSGGVRDEQYF.

This clone was detected many times. The identical CDR3 is also encoded by other nucleotide sequences in the sample. The CDR3 nucleotides read TGCAGCGTTGAATTACAGGGTCGTAACACTGAAGCTTTCTTT. Amino acid sequence: CSVELQGRNTEAFF. The chain links TRBV29-1 to TRBJ1-1, with TRBD1 as a possible D gene (6 bases). Per the germline V gene, CDR1 is SQVTM and CDR2 is ANQGSEA. The CDR3 length is 14 residues. Trimming removed 2 bases at V and 2 bases at J, with 12 bases between.

This clone showed up many times. The chain recombines TRBV7-8 with TRBJ2-3; D possibly corresponds to TRBD1 (7 bases). Germline-derived CDR1 and CDR2 are SGHVS and FQNEAQ. The CDR3 contains 16 residues. Trimming left V 3 bases short and J 0 bases short, with 13 bases between. The CDR3 spells CASSFNRGGSTDTQYF. The CDR3 bases are TGTGCCAGCAGCTTTAACAGGGGAGGAAGCACAGATACGCAGTATTTT.

This clone was counted ten times or more. This chain uses TRBV11-3 with TRBJ2-2; TRBD1 might be the D (6 bases). The CDR3 runs 14 residues. V lost 4 bases and J lost 3, with 9 bases in between. Germline-derived CDR1 and CDR2 are SGHNT and YENEEA. CDR3 DNA sequence: TGTGCCAGCAGCTCAGGGGCTTACACCGGGGAGCTGTTTTTT. Translated, it gives CASSSGAYTGELFF.

This clone was observed many times. J is TRBJ1-1 and V is TRBV11-3; TRBD1 aligns across 7 bases. Germline-derived CDR1 and CDR2 are SGHNT and YENEEA. J was trimmed by 0 bases and V by 3 bases; bases with no gene match: 1. This CDR3 contains 14 residues. Here the CDR3 reads CASSLTGLNTEAFF. Written as DNA, the CDR3 is TGTGCCAGCAGCTTGACAGGGCTGAACACTGAAGCTTTCTTT.

In this sample, this clone turned up many times. This sequence joins TRBV10-3 and TRBJ1-5, with TRBD1 matching 9 bases. Germline V lookup: CDR1 ENHRY, CDR2 SYGVKD. This CDR3 is built from 16 residues. V trimming: 10 bases; J trimming: 3 bases; junction bases outside the gene matches: 13. Written as DNA, the CDR3 is TGTGCCACTCAGACAGGGGGAAATGGGAACAATCAGCCCCAGCATTTT. It yields the protein CATQTGGNGNNQPQHF.

In this sample, this clone turned up many times. The chain joins TRBV6-1 to TRBJ1-1; 8 positions agree with TRBD1. The V segment lost 10 bases and the J segment 1 base; nucleotides outside the gene matches: 11. CDR1 and CDR2 (germline): MNHNS, SASEGT. The CDR3 contains 15 residues. CDR3 bases: TGTGCCACCTTGAGAGGACAGGGAACGAACACTGAAGCTTTCTTT. Translated: CATLRGQGTNTEAFF.

There are many counts of this clone. The gene calls are TRBV6-5 and TRBJ1-2; TRBD1 is a possible D gene (5 bases). Per germline, CDR1 MNHEY and CDR2 SVGAGI. The CDR3 extends over 13 amino acids. V was clipped by 6 bases and J by 4 bases, with 12 bases between them. The CDR3 protein is CASSLDSLYGYTF. CDR3 DNA: TGTGCCAGCAGCCTCGACAGTCTCTATGGCTACACCTTC.

This clone has a handful of counts. The rearrangement links TRBV28 to TRBJ1-6; D is unclear. CDR3 length equals 14 residues. V lost 4 bases, J lost 7 bases, and 11 bases lay in between. From germline, CDR1 is MDHEN and CDR2 SYDVKM. Written as DNA, the CDR3 is TGTGCCAGCAGTTCCCACGGGGTGAATTCACCCCTCCACTTT. Protein product: CASSSHGVNSPLHF.

The sample holds a few counts of this clone. The chain recombines TRBV12-5 with TRBJ2-1, with a tentative D call TRBD2 (6 bases). This CDR3 contains 19 residues. CDR1 is LGHNT and CDR2 is FRNRAP in the germline V gene. V was pared by 6 bases and J by 0 bases, with 24 bases between. The CDR3 bases are TGTGCTAGTGGGGGGGGTAGTACCAGCCCTTATAGCTCCTACAATGAGCAGTTCTTC. It translates to CASGGGSTSPYSSYNEQFF.

This clone has at least ten counts. The chain uses TRBV11-1 and TRBJ1-2, with no clear D. CDR1 is SGHAT, CDR2 FQDESV, per germline (reference sequence). Deletions cut 4 bases from V and 4 bases from J, with 13 bases between. The CDR3 totals 14 residues. Written as DNA, the CDR3 is TGTGCCAGCAGCTCTGGAGGCGGAGGCTATGGCTACACCTTC. Its protein is CASSSGGGGYGYTF.

The chain recombines TRBV7-2 with TRBJ2-7; D possibly corresponds to TRBD1 (6 bases). The germline gives CDR1 SGHTA, CDR2 FQGNSA. V was cut by 5 bases and J by 2 bases, with 16 bases left in between. The CDR3 extends over 15 amino acids. The CDR3 coding sequence is TGTGCCAGCAGCCCAGGGGCAGGATCTACCTACGAGCAGTACTTC. This translates into CASSPGAGSTYEQYF.